This TCR beta chain was identified in a study of regulatory T cells in long-lasting Graves disease. Study overall: Patients with new Graves' disease had used antithyroid drugs below 3 months.

Time point: newly diagnosed GD, antithyroid drugs for less than 3 months. Extracted RNA from PBMCs served as the source of the TCR library. The V end was cut by 3 bases, the J end by 4 bases, with 9 bases between. Germline V gene data show CDR1 as KGHSH and CDR2 as LQKENI. The CDR3 consists of 13 residues. Both iRepertoire HTBI primers and Arm-PCR of CDR3 regions were used to build the TCR beta libraries. Via MiXCR, TCRdb re-called the multiplex PCR reads, giving one row per CDR3 protein. The repertoire holds 450,000 to 600,000 distinct CDR3 sequences, with around an eighth as singletons. This clonotype was observed many times. The sample was also reused in another study, on T cells in Graves' hyperthyroidism and ophthalmopathy. From that second work: Also found in blood were most expanded thyroid clonotypes above 0.001.

The specimen comprised peripheral blood mononuclear cells (PBMCs), sampled at new diagnosis, from a patient treated with antithyroid drugs. The chain links TRBV18 to TRBJ1-2; D ambiguous. This sequence originates from a man aged 25-45 years with Graves disease. This chain's CDR3 is CASSPREGYGYTF. The CDR3 DNA sequence: TGTGCCAGCTCACCGAGGGAGGGCTATGGCTACACCTTC.